The 11 T cell receptor beta chains presented below share a single source sample, sequenced in a study of PD-L1 blockade in urothelial cancer (dated by TCRdb to about 2017). Library construction relied on the immunoSEQ multiplex PCR assay. TCRdb took this table from immuneACCESS and kept in-frame rearrangements with V and J called. Such tables lack part of the clones; where checked against another copy, unresolved V genes explain under half of the gap, and the rest is unexplained. The sample contains about 15,000 clones, approximately 87% of them found a single time. The top ten clonotypes cover 13% to 15% of the sample. The specimen comprised PBMCs, sampled around atezolizumab (anti-PD-L1) treatment. These receptors were collected from a man between 65 and 80 years old with urothelial cancer.

This chain links TRBV4-1 with TRBJ2-1; 8 bases fit TRBD2. CDR3 length: 15 residues. The V gene end was trimmed by 1 base and the J gene end by 9 bases; junction bases not matched to a gene: 8. Germline V gene lookup returns CDR1 MGHRA and CDR2 YSYEKL. The CDR3 loop reads CASSQVSGGRGEQFF. The CDR3 DNA sequence: TGCGCCAGCAGCCAAGTGAGCGGGGGACGTGGTGAGCAGTTCTTC.

The chain couples TRBV7-6 to TRBJ2-1, with 7 bases identical to TRBD1. The CDR3 is 15 amino acids. V lost 5 bases, J lost 6 bases, and 10 bases stayed unmatched. CDR1 SGHVS and CDR2 FNYEAQ come from the germline V gene. The CDR3 DNA follows: TGTGCCAGCAGCCCGCGGAGACAGGGACCCAATGAGCAGTTCTTC. Its translation is CASSPRRQGPNEQFF.

The chain combines TRBV7-7 with TRBJ2-1, with 8 bases matching TRBD1. The germline CDR1 and CDR2 sequences are SSHAT and FNYEAQ (reference sequence). Trimming at V came to 1 base and at J to 7 bases, leaving 6 bases not matched to a gene. CDR3 length: 15 residues. The CDR3 nucleotides are TGTGCCAGCAGCTTAGACTTGGGACAGGAAAATGAGCAGTTCTTC. This sequence encodes CASSLDLGQENEQFF. The full variable domain, rest sourced from reference TRBV7-7 and TRBJ2-1, is GAGVSQSPRYKVTKRGQDVTLRCDPISSHATLYWYQQALGQGPEFLTYFNYEAQPDKSGLPSDRFSAERPEGSISTLTIQRTEQRDSAMYRCASSLDLGQENEQFFGPGTRLTVL.

The V call is TRBV15, the J call TRBJ2-5, with D tentatively TRBD2 (6 bases). Germline CDR1 and CDR2: LNHNV and YYDKDF (reference sequence). The CDR3 sequence is 16 residues long. The ends were cut back, 1 base at V and 5 bases at J, with 17 bases in the middle. The CDR3 loop is CATSRGGGSSHETQYF. The CDR3 DNA reads as TGTGCCACCAGCAGAGGTGGAGGGAGTAGTCATGAGACCCAGTACTTC.

The gene calls are TRBV30 and TRBJ2-7, with 7 nucleotides matching TRBD2. This CDR3 has 13 amino acids. CDR1 is GTSNPN and CDR2 is SVGIG in the germline V gene (reference sequence). The V gene end was trimmed by 2 bases and the J gene end by 7 bases; junction bases not matched to a gene: 8. CDR3 DNA sequence: TGTGCCTGGAGTCATAGCGGGTCGGGGGAGCAGTACTTC. This gives the protein CAWSHSGSGEQYF.

The chain couples TRBV27 to TRBJ1-6; D is perhaps TRBD1 (5 bases). The CDR3 contains 14 residues. Germline V gene data show CDR1 as MNHEY and CDR2 as SMNVEV (reference sequence). The V and J ends lost 4 bases and 5 bases respectively, with 9 bases between them. The CDR3 protein is CASSSGINNSPLHF. DNA of the CDR3: TGTGCCAGCAGTTCAGGGATAAATAATTCACCCCTCCACTTT.

This clone was observed a single time. The chain employs TRBV6-5 and TRBJ1-5; 8 bases align to TRBD1. CDR1 is MNHEY, CDR2 SVGAGI, per germline. V trimming: 6 bases; J trimming: 2 bases; junction bases outside the gene matches: 3. The CDR3 runs 14 residues. For the CDR3, the DNA is TGTGCCAGCAGGATGACAGGGGGCAATCAGCCCCAGCATTTT. This encodes CASRMTGGNQPQHF.

This clone was counted between two and nine times. The V call is TRBV6-1, the J call TRBJ1-1; a possible D gene is TRBD1 (5 bases). Germline CDR1 MNHNS, CDR2 SASEGT. The CDR3 length is 14 residues. V was trimmed by 6 bases and J by 1 base, leaving 12 bases between them. CDR3 sequence reads: CASRETARNTEAFF. The CDR3 DNA sequence: TGTGCCAGCAGGGAGACAGCTAGGAACACTGAAGCTTTCTTT.

This clone has only one observation. CDR3 nucleotides: TGTGCCGGCCAGGACAGCTTTAATTCACCCCTCCACTTT. Translation: CAGQDSFNSPLHF. The chain joins TRBV6-1 to TRBJ1-6, with a weak D call TRBD1 (6 bases). Trimming cost V 11 bases and J 6 bases, with 14 bases left between them. This CDR3 comprises 13 residues. Germline V gene data show CDR1 as MNHNS and CDR2 as SASEGT.

The gene calls are TRBV27 and TRBJ1-2, with D unresolved. This CDR3 comprises 14 residues. Trimming shortened V by 6 bases and J by 8 bases, and 19 bases separated the two germline ends. Germline lookup yields CDR1 MNHEY and CDR2 SMNVEV (reference sequence). The CDR3 loop is CASSGAQSAGGYTF. The CDR3 region has the DNA TGTGCCAGCAGCGGCGCCCAGTCTGCCGGGGGCTACACCTTC.

This chain connects TRBV7-9 to TRBJ1-4; 7 nucleotides align to TRBD1. With V trimmed by 5 bases and J by 7 bases, 4 bases remained unmatched. Germline V gene lookup returns CDR1 SEHNR and CDR2 FQNEAQ (reference sequence). CDR3 length: 13 residues. CDR3 in amino acids: CASSPGTVEKLFF. CDR3 bases: TGTGCCAGCAGCCCCGGGACAGTTGAAAAACTGTTTTTT.